Listed here are 2 T cell receptor beta chains from one sample, sequenced in a study of CD8+ T cells in alopecia areata. It was cDNA, reverse transcribed from extracted RNA, that served as the sequencing template. Sequencing was performed with immunoSEQ multiplex PCR; in TCRdb, only in-frame clones are kept and a portion is missing. The sample lists under 130,000 clones, 55% seen once, with about 9% in the top ten. Material: CD4+ T cells sorted from blood. The receptors here all came from a human donor in good health.

This chain connects TRBV7-2 to TRBJ2-7, with a tentative D call TRBD2 (5 bases). The CDR3 has 16 amino acids. Germline CDR1 reads SGHTA; CDR2 reads FQGNSA. Trimming pared 1 base from V and 2 bases from J, leaving 15 bases between. CDR3 region: CASSLVASPFPYEQYF. The CDR3 region has the DNA TGTGCCAGCAGCTTAGTCGCTAGCCCATTCCCCTACGAGCAGTACTTC.

This clone was detected only a few times. The rearrangement uses TRBV5-4 and TRBJ2-3; 7 bases line up with TRBD1. After removal of 3 bases from V and 0 bases from J, the junction contained 10 bases not matched to a gene. Germline lookup yields CDR1 SGHNT and CDR2 YYREEE (reference sequence). The CDR3 covers 17 residues. CDR3 bases: TGTGCCAGCAGCTCGCCGAATGACAGGGCCAGCACAGATACGCAGTATTTT. Its protein product is CASSSPNDRASTDTQYF.